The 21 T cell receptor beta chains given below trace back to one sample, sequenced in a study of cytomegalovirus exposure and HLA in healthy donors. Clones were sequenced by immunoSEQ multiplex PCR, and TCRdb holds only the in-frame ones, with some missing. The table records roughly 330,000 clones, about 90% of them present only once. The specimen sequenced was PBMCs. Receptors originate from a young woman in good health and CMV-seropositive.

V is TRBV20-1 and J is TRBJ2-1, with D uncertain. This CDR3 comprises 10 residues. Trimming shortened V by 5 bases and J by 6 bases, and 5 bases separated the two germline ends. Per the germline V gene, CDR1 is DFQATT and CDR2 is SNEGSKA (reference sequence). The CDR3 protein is CSAGRNEQFF. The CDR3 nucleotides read TGCAGTGCTGGGCGCAATGAGCAGTTCTTC.

The CDR3 loop is CASSLFGQSNTEAFF. CDR3 bases: TGTGCCAGCAGCTTGTTTGGGCAATCGAACACTGAAGCTTTCTTT. The chain uses TRBV5-6 and TRBJ1-1; D not resolved. Between the trimmed V and J ends, which lost 1 base and 1 base, there was a span of 11 bases. The germline gives CDR1 SGHDT, CDR2 YYEEEE. The CDR3 is 15 residues long.

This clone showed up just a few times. CDR3 sequence: CASREDHSNQPQHF. CDR3 in DNA: TGTGCCAGCAGGGAGGATCATAGCAATCAGCCCCAGCATTTT. The genes are TRBV28 and TRBJ1-5; D is uncertain. CDR3 size: 14 residues. Germline values: CDR1 MDHEN, CDR2 SYDVKM. The V end was cut by 6 bases, the J end by 0 bases, with 9 bases between.

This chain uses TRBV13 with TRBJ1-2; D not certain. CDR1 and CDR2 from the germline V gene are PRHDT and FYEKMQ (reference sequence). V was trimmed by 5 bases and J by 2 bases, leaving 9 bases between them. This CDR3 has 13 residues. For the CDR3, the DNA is TGTGCCAGCAGCGTCAACAGAAACTATGGCTACACCTTC. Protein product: CASSVNRNYGYTF.

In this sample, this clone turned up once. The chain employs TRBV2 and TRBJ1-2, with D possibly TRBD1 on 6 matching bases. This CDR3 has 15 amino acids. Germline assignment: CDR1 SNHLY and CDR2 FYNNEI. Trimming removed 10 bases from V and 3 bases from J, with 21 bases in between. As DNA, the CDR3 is TGTGCCACCCAGGACGGGCAGGGGTATGACTATGGCTACACCTTC. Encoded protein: CATQDGQGYDYGYTF. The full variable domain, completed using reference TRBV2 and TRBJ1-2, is EPEVTQTPSHQVTQMGQEVILRCVPISNHLYFYWYRQILGQKVEFLVSFYNNEISEKSEIFDDQFSVERPDGSNFTLKIRSTKLEDSAMYFCATQDGQGYDYGYTFGSGTRLTVV.

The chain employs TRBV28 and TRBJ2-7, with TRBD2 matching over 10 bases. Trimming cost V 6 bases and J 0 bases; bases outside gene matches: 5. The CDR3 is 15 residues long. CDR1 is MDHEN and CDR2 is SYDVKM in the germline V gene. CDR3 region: CASSPSGSYSYEQYF. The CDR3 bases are TGTGCCAGCAGCCCTAGCGGGAGTTACTCCTACGAGCAGTACTTC.

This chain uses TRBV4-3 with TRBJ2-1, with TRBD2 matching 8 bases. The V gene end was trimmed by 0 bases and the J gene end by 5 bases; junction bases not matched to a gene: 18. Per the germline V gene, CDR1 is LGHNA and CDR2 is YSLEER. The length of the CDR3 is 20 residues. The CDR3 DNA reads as TGCGCCAGCAGCCAAGATGCGGTAGCGGGACGTGCGAAGGGAGACAATGAGCAGTTCTTC. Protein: CASSQDAVAGRAKGDNEQFF.

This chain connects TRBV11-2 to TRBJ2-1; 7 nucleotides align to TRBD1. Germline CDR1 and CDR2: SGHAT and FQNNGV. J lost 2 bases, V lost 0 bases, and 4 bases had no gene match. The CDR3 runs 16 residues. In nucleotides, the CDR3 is TGTGCCAGCAGCTTAGACCCACAGGGGCCCTACAATGAGCAGTTCTTC. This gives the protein CASSLDPQGPYNEQFF.

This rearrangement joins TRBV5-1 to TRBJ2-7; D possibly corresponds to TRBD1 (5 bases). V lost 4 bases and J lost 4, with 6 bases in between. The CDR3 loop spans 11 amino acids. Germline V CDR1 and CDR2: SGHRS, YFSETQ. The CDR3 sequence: CASSDRYEQYF. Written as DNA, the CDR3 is TGCGCCAGCAGCGACAGATACGAGCAGTACTTC.

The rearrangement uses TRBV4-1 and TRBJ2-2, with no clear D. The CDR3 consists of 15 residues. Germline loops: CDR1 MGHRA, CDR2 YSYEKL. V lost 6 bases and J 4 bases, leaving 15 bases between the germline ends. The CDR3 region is CASRDELWGTGELFF. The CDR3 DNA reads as TGCGCCAGCAGGGATGAATTGTGGGGCACCGGGGAGCTGTTTTTT.

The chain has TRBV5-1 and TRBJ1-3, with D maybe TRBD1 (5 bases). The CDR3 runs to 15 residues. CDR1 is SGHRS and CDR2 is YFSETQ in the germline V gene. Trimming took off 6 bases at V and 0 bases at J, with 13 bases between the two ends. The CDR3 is CASTQGGASGNTIYF. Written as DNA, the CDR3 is TGCGCCAGCACTCAAGGTGGGGCCTCTGGAAACACCATATATTTT.

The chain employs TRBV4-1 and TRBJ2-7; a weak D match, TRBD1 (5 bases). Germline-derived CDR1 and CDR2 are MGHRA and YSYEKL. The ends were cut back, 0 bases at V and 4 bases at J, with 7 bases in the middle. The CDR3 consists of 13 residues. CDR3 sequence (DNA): TGCGCCAGCAGCCAAGATTCAGGGTACGAGCAGTACTTC. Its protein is CASSQDSGYEQYF.

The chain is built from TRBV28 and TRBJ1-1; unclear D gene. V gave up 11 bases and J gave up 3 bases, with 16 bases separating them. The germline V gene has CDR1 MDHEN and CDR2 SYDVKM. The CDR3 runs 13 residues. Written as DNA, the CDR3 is TGTGCCGGCCACGGGGAGAGGGACACTGAAGCTTTCTTT. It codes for CAGHGERDTEAFF.

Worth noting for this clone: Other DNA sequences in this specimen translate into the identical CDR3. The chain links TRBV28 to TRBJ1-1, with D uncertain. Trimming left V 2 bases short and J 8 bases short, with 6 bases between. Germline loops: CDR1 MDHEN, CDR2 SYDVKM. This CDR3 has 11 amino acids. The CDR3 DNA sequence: TGTGCCAGCAGTTTAAGCACGGAAGCTTTCTTT. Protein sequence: CASSLSTEAFF.

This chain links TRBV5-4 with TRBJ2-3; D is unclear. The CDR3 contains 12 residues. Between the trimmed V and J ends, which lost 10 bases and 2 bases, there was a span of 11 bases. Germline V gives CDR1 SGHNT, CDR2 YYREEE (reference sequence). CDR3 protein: CASQTPTDTQYF. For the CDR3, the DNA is TGTGCCTCCCAGACTCCCACAGATACGCAGTATTTT.

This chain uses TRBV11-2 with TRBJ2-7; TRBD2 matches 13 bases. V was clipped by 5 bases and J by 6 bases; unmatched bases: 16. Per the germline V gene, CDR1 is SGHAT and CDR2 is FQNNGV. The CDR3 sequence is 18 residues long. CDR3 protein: CASSPSRTSGGLVSEQYF. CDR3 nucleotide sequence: TGTGCCAGCAGCCCGTCCCGGACTAGCGGGGGTTTAGTTAGCGAGCAGTACTTC.

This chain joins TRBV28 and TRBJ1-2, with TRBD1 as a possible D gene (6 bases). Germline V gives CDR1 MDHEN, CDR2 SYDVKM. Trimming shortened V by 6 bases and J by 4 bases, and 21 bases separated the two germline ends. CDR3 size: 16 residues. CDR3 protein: CASSYYFPGHGYGYTF. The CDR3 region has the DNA TGTGCCAGCAGCTATTACTTTCCGGGACACGGCTATGGCTACACCTTC.

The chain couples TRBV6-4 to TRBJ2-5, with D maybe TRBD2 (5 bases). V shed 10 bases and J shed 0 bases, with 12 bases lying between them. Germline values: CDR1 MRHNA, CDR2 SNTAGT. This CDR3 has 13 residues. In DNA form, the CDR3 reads TGTGCCACCTCGAGGGAGTACCAAGAGACCCAGTACTTC. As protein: CATSREYQETQYF.

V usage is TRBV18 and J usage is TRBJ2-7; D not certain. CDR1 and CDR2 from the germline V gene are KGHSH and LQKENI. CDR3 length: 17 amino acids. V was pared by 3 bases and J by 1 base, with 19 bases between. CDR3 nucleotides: TGTGCCAGCTCACCTGCGCCCAGGCCGCCGGGTTCCTACGAGCAGTACTTC. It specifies CASSPAPRPPGSYEQYF.

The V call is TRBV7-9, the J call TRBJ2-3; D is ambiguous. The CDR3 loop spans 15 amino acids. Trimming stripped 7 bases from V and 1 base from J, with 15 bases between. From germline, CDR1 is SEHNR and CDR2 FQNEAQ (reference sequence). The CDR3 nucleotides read TGTGCCAGCACCCCTGCGCGGATTCGCACAGATACGCAGTATTTT. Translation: CASTPARIRTDTQYF.

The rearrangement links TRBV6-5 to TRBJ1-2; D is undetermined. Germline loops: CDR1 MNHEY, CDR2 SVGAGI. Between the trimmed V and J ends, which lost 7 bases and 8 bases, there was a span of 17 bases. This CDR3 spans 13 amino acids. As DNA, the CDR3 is TGTGCCAGCACCCCTGTCCCGGCCGAGGGCTACACCTTC. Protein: CASTPVPAEGYTF.